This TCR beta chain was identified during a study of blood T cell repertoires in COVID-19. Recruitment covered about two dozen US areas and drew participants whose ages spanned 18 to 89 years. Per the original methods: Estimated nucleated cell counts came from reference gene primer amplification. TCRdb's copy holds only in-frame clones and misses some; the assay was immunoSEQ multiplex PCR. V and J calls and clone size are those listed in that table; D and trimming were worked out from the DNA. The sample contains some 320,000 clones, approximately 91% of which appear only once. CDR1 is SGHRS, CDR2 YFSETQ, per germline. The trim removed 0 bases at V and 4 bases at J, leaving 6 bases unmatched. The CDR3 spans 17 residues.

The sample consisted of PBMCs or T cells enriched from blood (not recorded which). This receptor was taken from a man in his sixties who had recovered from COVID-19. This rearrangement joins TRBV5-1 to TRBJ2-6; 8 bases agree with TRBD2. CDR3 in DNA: TGCGCCAGCAGCTTGGCCGTCGGCGGGAGGGGGGCCAACGTCCTGACTTTC. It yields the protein CASSLAVGGRGANVLTF.